Here is one T cell receptor (beta chain) with its context. Its antigen is unknown. Per sample, roughly 470 nanograms of biopsy DNA were TCRB immunosequenced. Profiled with immunoSEQ multiplex PCR; TCRdb holds only in-frame clones, not every one. Of about 8,200 clones in the sample, around 96% were seen once. The J segment lost 8 bases and the V segment lost 4 bases, leaving 5 bases of the junction unmatched. There are 13 residues in the CDR3. The V gene's germline CDR1 is SGHAT and CDR2 FQNNGV. This record belongs to a study of T cell repertoires in ileal Crohn's disease. Notes on the study in general: Compared with non-smokers, active smokers at surgery showed more clonal expansions. Every patient over 26.8% clonality showed endoscopic recurrence.

The receptor was isolated from an adult with Crohn's disease. This chain links TRBV11-2 with TRBJ1-2; 9 bases agree with TRBD1. The sample was ileal tissue. The CDR3 loop is CASSSQGAVGYTF. The CDR3 bases are TGTGCCAGCAGCTCACAGGGGGCGGTAGGCTACACCTTC.